This entry concerns a single T cell receptor (beta chain). Its specificity is not known. Trimming stripped 3 bases from V and 5 bases from J, with 10 bases between. The CDR3 runs to 13 residues. Data came from immunoSEQ multiplex PCR; TCRdb stores just in-frame clones and leaves some out. The sample shows about 59,000 clones, under 80% of them seen only once. This record belongs to a study of vaccination effects on CD4 cells after COVID-19. Antigen-specific CD4+ T cell clonotypes were called by their expansion after viral peptide-pool culture in ViraFEST. At the end of roughly ten days of culture, CD4+ T cells were isolated. Vaccine administered to participants consisted of two doses of either BNT162b2 or mRNA-1273.

This TCR was sampled from a human donor who received a COVID-19 vaccine. Sample: CD4+ T cells from PBMCs cultured with HCoV-OC43 spike peptides, taken after COVID-19 vaccination. Subset: HCoV-OC43 spike overlapping peptide pool stimulation. The chain recombines TRBV12-3 or TRBV12-4 with TRBJ1-2; D remains ambiguous. In DNA, the CDR3 is TGTGCCAGCAGTTTTTACGCCCCGTATGGCTACACCTTC. Translating gives CASSFYAPYGYTF.